One TCR beta chain is described in this entry. In the authors' methods: Estimated nucleated cell counts came from reference gene primer amplification. Some clones are missing from TCRdb's copy, which holds only in-frame ones; the method was immunoSEQ multiplex PCR. The V and J calls and clone size are taken from that table; D and trimming were inferred from the DNA. The sample lists about 50,000 clones, 84% seen once, with approximately 8.2% in the top ten. In germline, CDR1 is SGHAT, CDR2 FQNNGV. V was clipped by 5 bases and J by 5 bases, with 19 bases between them. This CDR3 is 15 amino acids long. The sample comes from a study of blood T cell repertoires in COVID-19. Study details: Acute-phase and convalescent COVID-19 samples originated in the United States, Italy and Spain. T cells, B-cell-depleted T cells, or PBMCs supplied cDNA or gDNA.

This chain uses TRBV11-2 with TRBJ2-7; TRBD1 might be the D (5 bases). The sequence derives from a man aged 55 to 70 with acute or convalescent COVID-19. Input material: peripheral blood. CDR3 residues: CASSGEQGLRNEQYF. The CDR3, as DNA: TGTGCCAGCAGCGGCGAGCAGGGCCTCCGGAACGAGCAGTACTTC.